This T cell receptor (beta chain) derives from a study of shared clonotypes between healthy human individuals. For the study at large: Donors, aged 18 to 49, were a couple of women and three men. Study-wide results and caveats: Larger estimated richness was generally seen in naive subsets than in memory subsets. In this cohort, only blood was sampled, and tissue repertoires likely differ.

CDR1 and CDR2 (germline): MNHNS, SASEGT. Between the trimmed V and J ends, which lost 3 bases and 6 bases, there was a span of 11 bases. The CDR3 has 13 amino acids. As concerns this clone: Its antigen is unknown.

Here immunoSEQ multiplex PCR was the method, and the copy in TCRdb shows in-frame clones only, minus some. This sample carries roughly 1.5 million clones, nearly 99% of them seen once, and the ten largest clones take 0.45%. This TCR derives from a man aged 25-45 years in good health. The chain couples TRBV6-1 to TRBJ1-1; possible D gene TRBD1, 6 bases. The sample consisted of naive CD4+ T cells sorted from blood. Subset defined: CD45RA+ positively selected. The CDR3 loop is CASSDLRGAEAFF. CDR3 nucleotides: TGTGCCAGCAGTGACCTGAGGGGGGCTGAAGCTTTCTTT.